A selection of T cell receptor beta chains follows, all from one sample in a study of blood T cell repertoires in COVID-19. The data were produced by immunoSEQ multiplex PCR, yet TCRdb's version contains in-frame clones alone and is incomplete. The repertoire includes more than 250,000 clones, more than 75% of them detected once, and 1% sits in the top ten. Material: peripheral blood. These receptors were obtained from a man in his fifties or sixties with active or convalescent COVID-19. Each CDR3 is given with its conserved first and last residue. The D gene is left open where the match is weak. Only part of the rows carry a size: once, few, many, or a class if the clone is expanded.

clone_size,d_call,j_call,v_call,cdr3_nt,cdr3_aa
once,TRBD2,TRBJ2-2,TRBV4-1,TGCGCCAGCAGCCCCGCAAAGGGACTAGCGGGAGATACCACCGGGGAGCTGTTTTTT,CASSPAKGLAGDTTGELFF
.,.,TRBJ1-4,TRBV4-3,TGCGCCAGCAGCCCCCTCGGGGGTGCTAATGAAAAACTGTTTTTT,CASSPLGGANEKLFF
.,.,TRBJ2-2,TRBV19,TGTGCCAGTAGGACATACACCGGGGAGCTGTTTTTT,CASRTYTGELFF
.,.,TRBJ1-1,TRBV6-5,TGTGCCAGCAGTTACTCCTTTGAGCACACTGAAGCTTTCTTT,CASSYSFEHTEAFF
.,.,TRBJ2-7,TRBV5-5,TGTGCCAGCACCCCCCGGCAGGGTGGGGTTTACGAGCAGTACTTC,CASTPRQGGVYEQYF
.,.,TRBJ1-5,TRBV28,TGTGCCAGCAGTTTATTCTACAGTAAACCTCAGCCCCAGCATTTT,CASSLFYSKPQPQHF
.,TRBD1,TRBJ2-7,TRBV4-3,TGCGCCAGCAGCCGAGGGACAGGGGGTTCCTACGAGCAGTACTTC,CASSRGTGGSYEQYF
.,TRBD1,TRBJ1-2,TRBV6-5,TGTGCCAGCAGTTACAGCAGGGGGCGGGTCTATGGCTACACCTTC,CASSYSRGRVYGYTF
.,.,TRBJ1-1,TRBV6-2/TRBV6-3,TGTGCCAGCAGTTTCCTAAGACAGACCACTGAAGCTTTCTTT,CASSFLRQTTEAFF
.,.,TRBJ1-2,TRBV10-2,TGCGCCAGCAGTGAATTTAGGGGGGGCTATGGCTACACCTTC,CASSEFRGGYGYTF
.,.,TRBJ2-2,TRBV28,TGTGCCAGCACCCACAGGGGGAGGGCCAGCACCGGGGAGCTGTTTTTT,CASTHRGRASTGELFF
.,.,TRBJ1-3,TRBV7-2,TGTGCCAGCAGCTTAGCCCAGGATGACTCTGGAAACACCATATATTTT,CASSLAQDDSGNTIYF
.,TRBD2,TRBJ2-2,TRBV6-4,TGTGCCAGCAGTGAACTAGCGGAAACCGGGGAGCTGTTTTTT,CASSELAETGELFF
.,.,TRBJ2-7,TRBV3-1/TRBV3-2,TGTGCCAGCAGCCAAGATGGCACCTACGAGCAGTACTTC,CASSQDGTYEQYF
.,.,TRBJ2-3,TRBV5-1,TGCGCCAGCAGCTTGGACTCTTCGTGGGATACGCAGTATTTT,CASSLDSSWDTQYF
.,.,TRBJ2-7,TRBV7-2,TGTGCCAGCAGCTACCGGGACACGGTCTACGAGCAGTACTTC,CASSYRDTVYEQYF
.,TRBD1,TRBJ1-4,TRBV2,TGTGCCAGCAGTGACACGGGACAGGGAAATGAAAAACTGTTTTTT,CASSDTGQGNEKLFF
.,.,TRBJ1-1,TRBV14,TGTGCCAGCAGCCAAGCCGACAATCTCGCCGGTGAAGCTTTCTTT,CASSQADNLAGEAFF
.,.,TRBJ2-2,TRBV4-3,TGCGCCAGCAGCCAAGATATTAGCCGAGCGAACACCGGGGAGCTGTTTTTT,CASSQDISRANTGELFF
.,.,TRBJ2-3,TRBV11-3,TGTGCCAGCAGCTTAGACCCCCGTGATACGCAGTATTTT,CASSLDPRDTQYF
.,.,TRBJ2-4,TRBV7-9,TGTGCCAGCAGCTTAAATCGGGGGACTGGAGAAAACATTCAGTACTTC,CASSLNRGTGENIQYF
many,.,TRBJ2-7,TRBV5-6,TGTGCCAGCAGCTTTACAGGGACCGAGCAGTACTTC,CASSFTGTEQYF
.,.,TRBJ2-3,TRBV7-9,TGTGCCAGCAGCTTTGCCTCGGGATCAGATACGCAGTATTTT,CASSFASGSDTQYF
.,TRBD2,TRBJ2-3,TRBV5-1,TGCGCCAGCAGCTATATTAGCGGGGGGAGCACAGATACGCAGTATTTT,CASSYISGGSTDTQYF
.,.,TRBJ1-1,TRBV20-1,TGCAGTGCTAGAGTCGGCACTGAAGCTTTCTTT,CSARVGTEAFF
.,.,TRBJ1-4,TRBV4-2,TGTGCCAGCAGCCAAGAAAAGGCCAGGCTTAATGAAAAACTGTTTTTT,CASSQEKARLNEKLFF
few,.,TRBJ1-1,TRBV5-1,TGCGCCAGCAGCTTGGACGGAGCCACTGAAGCTTTCTTT,CASSLDGATEAFF
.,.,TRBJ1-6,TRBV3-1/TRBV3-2,TGTGCCAGCAGCCAAGCCAAGGGCCCGTTCGGGAAGGACTATAATTCACCCCTCCACTTT,CASSQAKGPFGKDYNSPLHF
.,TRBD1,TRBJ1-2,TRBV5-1,TGCGCCAGCAGCCACGGACAGGGGTCGCGGGAGTATGGCTACACCTTC,CASSHGQGSREYGYTF
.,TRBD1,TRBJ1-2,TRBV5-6,TGTGCCAGCAGCTTGTACGGACAGGGTAGGGACTATGGCTACACCTTC,CASSLYGQGRDYGYTF
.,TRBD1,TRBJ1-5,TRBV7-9,TGTGCCAGCAGCTTAGGCACCGGGACAGGGGGCAATCAGCCCCAGCATTTT,CASSLGTGTGGNQPQHF
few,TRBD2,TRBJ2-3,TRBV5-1,TGCGCCAGCAGCTTAGCGGGGGTGGGCACAGATACGCAGTATTTT,CASSLAGVGTDTQYF
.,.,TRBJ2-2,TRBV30,TGTGCCTGGAGTACGGACTGGACCGGGGAGCTGTTTTTT,CAWSTDWTGELFF
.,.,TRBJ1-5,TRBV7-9,TGTGCCAGCCGACAGGGCAATCAGCCCCAGCATTTT,CASRQGNQPQHF
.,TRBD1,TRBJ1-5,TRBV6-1,TGTGCCAGCAGTGGAGGAGGGTCAGGGGGCAGTCAGCCCCAGCATTTT,CASSGGGSGGSQPQHF
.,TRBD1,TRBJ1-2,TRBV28,TGTGCCAGCAGTTTGACAGGGGTGAACTATGGCTACACCTTC,CASSLTGVNYGYTF
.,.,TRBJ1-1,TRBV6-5,TGTGCCAGCAGTTACGGGGGAGGTGGATTGGGCACTGAAGCTTTCTTT,CASSYGGGGLGTEAFF
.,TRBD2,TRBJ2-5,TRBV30,TGTGCCTGGAGTGTACCAGCGGGAGCAGAGACCCAGTACTTC,CAWSVPAGAETQYF
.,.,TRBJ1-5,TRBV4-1,TGCGCCAGCAGCCCAATAGAGGGTAGTTTGGGCAATCAGCCCCAGCATTTT,CASSPIEGSLGNQPQHF
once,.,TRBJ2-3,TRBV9,TGTGCCAGCAGCGTAGGGGGACAATTAGAAGATACGCAGTATTTT,CASSVGGQLEDTQYF
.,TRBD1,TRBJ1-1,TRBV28,TGTGCCAGCAGTTTCATCGGGACAGCTGTTCAGAACACTGAAGCTTTCTTT,CASSFIGTAVQNTEAFF
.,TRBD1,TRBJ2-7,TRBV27,TGTGCCAGCAGTTTATCGAGGGACAGGAGGGGGAGCGAGCAGTACTTC,CASSLSRDRRGSEQYF
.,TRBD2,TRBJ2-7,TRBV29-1,TGCAGCGTTGCTGGACCTATGGATAGCGGGAGTTACGAGCAGTACTTC,CSVAGPMDSGSYEQYF
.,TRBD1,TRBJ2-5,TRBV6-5,TGTGCCAGCAGCGTGACAGGGAGTCAAGAGACCCAGTACTTC,CASSVTGSQETQYF
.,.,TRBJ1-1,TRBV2,TGTGCCAGCAGTGAAATCGATGGGCGAGCGGGGGGGAACACTGAAGCTTTCTTT,CASSEIDGRAGGNTEAFF